This is a list of T cell receptor beta chains from one sample in a study of technical replicates of blood from several donors. Measured with immunoSEQ multiplex PCR; TCRdb has only the in-frame clones, and not every one. The sample consists of roughly 72,000 clones, 92% of them appearing once. Sequenced input: T cells isolated from PBMCs. These receptor sequences come from a human donor in good health. Both conserved end residues are part of each CDR3. The D gene is left open where the match is weak. Clone size is given for some rows only: seen once, a few or many times, or a class if the clone is expanded.

size	D	V	J	DNA	CDR3
NA	TRBD2	TRBV4-2	TRBJ2-7	TGTGCCAGCAGCCAAAGCTCAATAGCGGGAGACGAGCAGTACTTC	CASSQSSIAGDEQYF
NA	NA	TRBV5-1	TRBJ2-2	TGCGCCAGCAGCTTGGCGCAGGGCATCGGGGAGCTGTTTTTT	CASSLAQGIGELFF
NA	TRBD2	TRBV9	TRBJ2-1	TGTGCCAGCAGCGGAGGGACTAGCGATATGAATGAGCAGTTCTTC	CASSGGTSDMNEQFF
NA	TRBD1	TRBV28	TRBJ2-7	TGTGCCAGCAGGACTGGGACAGCTCATACCTACGAGCAGTACTTC	CASRTGTAHTYEQYF
NA	NA	TRBV7-2	TRBJ1-1	TGTGCCAGCAGCTTATATTCGGGAGCTTTCTTT	CASSLYSGAFF
once	TRBD2	TRBV27	TRBJ2-3	TGTGCCAGCAGTTTGTATATCGGGGAGGGGACAGATACGCAGTATTTT	CASSLYIGEGTDTQYF
NA	TRBD1	TRBV29-1	TRBJ2-7	TGCAGCGGTAGGGACAGGGACTACGAGCAGTACTTC	CSGRDRDYEQYF
NA	NA	TRBV11-2	TRBJ1-2	TGTGTCCACCACAGGGCAAAGGGTTATGGCTACACCTTC	CVHHRAKGYGYTF
NA	TRBD1	TRBV6-5	TRBJ1-5	TGTGCCAGCAGCCCCCGGACAGGGGGCAAGGAGCCCCAGCATTTT	CASSPRTGGKEPQHF
NA	NA	TRBV9	TRBJ2-3	TGTGCCAGCAGCGTAGATGAGCGGGTATTCACAGATACGCAGTATTTT	CASSVDERVFTDTQYF
once	TRBD1	TRBV2	TRBJ1-1	TGTGCCAGCAGCGCCGAACAGGGGTCCGTTGCTGAAGCTTTCTTT	CASSAEQGSVAEAFF
NA	TRBD2	TRBV29-1	TRBJ2-1	TGCAGCCTGGGGGGGAGCTCCTACAATGAGCAGTTCTTC	CSLGGSSYNEQFF
NA	TRBD1	TRBV2	TRBJ2-1	TGTGCCAGCAGCCCTACCGGGACAGACTCCTACAATGAGCAGTTCTTC	CASSPTGTDSYNEQFF
NA	NA	TRBV19	TRBJ1-4	TGTGCCAGTAAAACAGGGCGGCGGTCCGGCCTAGATGAAAAACTGTTTTTT	CASKTGRRSGLDEKLFF
NA	TRBD1	TRBV4-3	TRBJ1-1	TGCGCCAGCAGCCAAGGAGCCAGGGGGCCTGAACAGGTCACTGAAGCTTTCTTT	CASSQGARGPEQVTEAFF
NA	NA	TRBV19	TRBJ1-1	TGTGCCAGCAATCCGGGGGACACTGAAGCTTTCTTT	CASNPGDTEAFF
NA	NA	TRBV6-4	TRBJ1-4	TGTGCCAGCAGTGGCAGGGGTAATGAAAAACTGTTTTTT	CASSGRGNEKLFF
NA	NA	TRBV19	TRBJ1-2	TGTGCCAGTAGTATATCCCCAGCTAACTATGGCTACACCTTC	CASSISPANYGYTF
once	NA	TRBV7-2	TRBJ2-2	TGTGCCAGCACCATCGACTGGACGGGGGGGGAGCTGTTTTTT	CASTIDWTGGELFF
once	NA	TRBV9	TRBJ2-7	TGTGCCAGCAGCGTATCGGGCGGGTCTTCCTACGAGCAGTACTTC	CASSVSGGSSYEQYF
once	TRBD1	TRBV5-6	TRBJ2-5	TGTGCCAGCAGCTTCGGGACAGGGAAGGAGACCCAGTACTTC	CASSFGTGKETQYF
NA	TRBD1	TRBV4-3	TRBJ2-7	TGCGCCAGCAGCCAAGCTCCGACCGGGACAGGGGACAACGAGCAGTACTTC	CASSQAPTGTGDNEQYF
NA	NA	TRBV18	TRBJ2-7	TGTGCCAGCTCACCCGGTCGGAGTCGATACGAGCAGTACTTC	CASSPGRSRYEQYF
NA	NA	TRBV10-3	TRBJ2-3	TGTGCCATCAGGACAGGAACTAGCACAGATACGCAGTATTTT	CAIRTGTSTDTQYF
NA	NA	TRBV27	TRBJ2-7	TGTGCCAGCAGTTTAATTTGGGGAGAAAGCTCCTACGAGCAGTACTTC	CASSLIWGESSYEQYF
NA	TRBD1	TRBV5-1	TRBJ2-7	TGCGCCAGCGGACCCTCCGGGACAGGCTACGAGCAGTACTTC	CASGPSGTGYEQYF
NA	NA	TRBV4-1	TRBJ1-1	TGCGCCAGCATGACGGAGATGAACACTGAAGCTTTCTTT	CASMTEMNTEAFF
NA	NA	TRBV5-6	TRBJ2-2	TGTGCCAGCAGCGTACTGAATCTGTACACCGGGGAGCTGTTTTTT	CASSVLNLYTGELFF
NA	TRBD2	TRBV10-3	TRBJ2-1	TGTGCCATCAGTGAAACTAGCGGGGGGTCCTACAATGAGCAGTTCTTC	CAISETSGGSYNEQFF
NA	TRBD1	TRBV19	TRBJ2-7	TGTGCCAGTAGTAAAGGGGGCTACTACGAGCAGTACTTC	CASSKGGYYEQYF
NA	NA	TRBV14	TRBJ2-7	TGTGCCAGCAGCCAAGACCTTCGGGGGTTGGGGGAGCAGTACTTC	CASSQDLRGLGEQYF
NA	TRBD2	TRBV7-3	TRBJ2-7	TGTGCCGGCAGCCCACGGGGAGGGAGTACCCCCTACGAGCAGTACTTC	CAGSPRGGSTPYEQYF
NA	TRBD2	TRBV9	TRBJ2-7	TGTGCCAGCAGCGCAAGCGGGAAGAACGACGAGCAGTACTTC	CASSASGKNDEQYF
NA	NA	TRBV7-3	TRBJ2-1	TGTGCCAGCAGCCCAGACGTGCTACGGGATGAGCAGTTCTTC	CASSPDVLRDEQFF
NA	TRBD1	TRBV27	TRBJ1-5	TGTGCCACCTCGCGAGGGGGCGTCTTCAATCAGCCCCAGCATTTT	CATSRGGVFNQPQHF
NA	NA	TRBV25-1	TRBJ1-4	TGTGCCAGCAGTGCCAAGACAGATGAAAAACTGTTTTTT	CASSAKTDEKLFF
once	NA	TRBV21-1	TRBJ1-4	TGTGCCAGCAGCACGACTTTCACCTCAACTAATGAAAAACTGTTTTTT	CASSTTFTSTNEKLFF
NA	TRBD1	TRBV10-3	TRBJ2-7	TGTGCCATCAGTTACGCGGGACAGGTGAGCTCCTACGAGCAGTACTTC	CAISYAGQVSSYEQYF
once	NA	TRBV9	TRBJ1-1	TGTGCCAGCAGCACCACGGGGGGGGGCACTGAAGCTTTCTTT	CASSTTGGGTEAFF
few	NA	TRBV9	TRBJ1-5	TGTGCCAGCAGCGTAGAGGCGGACAGCCGACCCCAGCATTTT	CASSVEADSRPQHF
NA	TRBD1	TRBV10-3	TRBJ2-2	TGTGCCATCAGTGGGACGGGACAGGGGACCGGGGAGCTGTTTTTT	CAISGTGQGTGELFF
few	NA	TRBV6-5	TRBJ1-5	TGTGCCAGCAGCCGGACACCTTTTCATCAGCCCCAGCATTTT	CASSRTPFHQPQHF
NA	TRBD2	TRBV29-1	TRBJ2-1	TGCAGCGTTCTTAGCGGGCTTGGTTACAATGAGCAGTTCTTC	CSVLSGLGYNEQFF
NA	TRBD2	TRBV7-3	TRBJ2-2	TGTGCCAGCAGCGCGACTAGCGGGATTGTCGGGGAGCTGTTTTTT	CASSATSGIVGELFF
NA	NA	TRBV5-4	TRBJ2-1	TGTGCCAGCAGCTCAGCGACAGCCTCCTACAATGAGCAGTTCTTC	CASSSATASYNEQFF
NA	TRBD1	TRBV15	TRBJ2-3	TGTGCCACAGGACAGGGGATCCCAGATACGCAGTATTTT	CATGQGIPDTQYF
once	TRBD2	TRBV7-2	TRBJ2-1	TGTGCCAGCAGCTTAGGTATACTAGCGGGGGTCTACAATGAGCAGTTCTTC	CASSLGILAGVYNEQFF
NA	TRBD1	TRBV15	TRBJ1-3	TGTGCCACCAGCAGGGAGACAGGGCCTGGTGGAAACACCATATATTTT	CATSRETGPGGNTIYF
few	NA	TRBV28	TRBJ1-4	TGTGCCAGCAGGGATTACACAGGGTCTACGGATGAAAAACTGTTTTTT	CASRDYTGSTDEKLFF
NA	NA	TRBV5-6	TRBJ2-3	TGTGCCAGCAGCTTGATGTCGGGAGATGGCACAGATACGCAGTATTTT	CASSLMSGDGTDTQYF
NA	TRBD1	TRBV13	TRBJ1-2	TGTGCCAGCAGCCACTACCTCCAGACCGGGACAGCGATTCTTAACTATGGCTACACCTTC	CASSHYLQTGTAILNYGYTF
NA	NA	TRBV4-3	TRBJ2-1	TGCGCCAGCAGCCAAGGCTGGGACTCCTTAGGGGTCAATGAGCAGTTCTTC	CASSQGWDSLGVNEQFF
NA	TRBD2	TRBV7-2	TRBJ2-7	TGTGCCAGCAGCCCCCTCGGCCAGCGGGAGGTACCCTACGAGCAGTACTTC	CASSPLGQREVPYEQYF
NA	TRBD1	TRBV6-1	TRBJ2-7	TGTGCCACCGGGACAGCTTACGAGCAGTACTTC	CATGTAYEQYF
NA	NA	TRBV18	TRBJ2-1	TGTGCCAGCTCACTCGGACAGAATGAGCAGTTCTTC	CASSLGQNEQFF
NA	TRBD2	TRBV4-1	TRBJ2-7	TGCGCCAGCAGCCAAGTTTTTCATAGCGGGAGGCCAACCTACGAGCAGTACTTC	CASSQVFHSGRPTYEQYF
NA	NA	TRBV19	TRBJ1-4	TGTGCCAGTAGTAGGGGGCTGGGTGAAAAACTGTTTTTT	CASSRGLGEKLFF
NA	TRBD2	TRBV7-3	TRBJ2-1	TGTGCCAGCAGCTTATCGCCTAGCGGGAACAATGAGCAGTTCTTC	CASSLSPSGNNEQFF
NA	NA	TRBV9	TRBJ1-3	TGTGCCAGCAGCGTCGGGAGCTCTGGAAACACCATATATTTT	CASSVGSSGNTIYF